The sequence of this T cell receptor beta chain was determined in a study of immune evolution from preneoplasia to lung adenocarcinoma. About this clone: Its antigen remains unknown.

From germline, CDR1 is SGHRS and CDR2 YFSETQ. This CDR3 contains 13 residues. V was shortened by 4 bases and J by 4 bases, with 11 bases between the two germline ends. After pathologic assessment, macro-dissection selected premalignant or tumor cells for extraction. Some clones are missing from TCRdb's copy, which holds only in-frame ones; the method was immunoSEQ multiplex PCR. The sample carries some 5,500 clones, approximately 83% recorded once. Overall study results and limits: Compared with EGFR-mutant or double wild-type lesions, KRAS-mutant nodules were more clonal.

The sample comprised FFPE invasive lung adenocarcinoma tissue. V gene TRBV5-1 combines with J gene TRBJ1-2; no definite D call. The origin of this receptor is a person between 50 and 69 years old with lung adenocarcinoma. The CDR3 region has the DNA TGCGCCAGCAGCGGGGATGGGAGCTATGGCTACACCTTC. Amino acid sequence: CASSGDGSYGYTF.